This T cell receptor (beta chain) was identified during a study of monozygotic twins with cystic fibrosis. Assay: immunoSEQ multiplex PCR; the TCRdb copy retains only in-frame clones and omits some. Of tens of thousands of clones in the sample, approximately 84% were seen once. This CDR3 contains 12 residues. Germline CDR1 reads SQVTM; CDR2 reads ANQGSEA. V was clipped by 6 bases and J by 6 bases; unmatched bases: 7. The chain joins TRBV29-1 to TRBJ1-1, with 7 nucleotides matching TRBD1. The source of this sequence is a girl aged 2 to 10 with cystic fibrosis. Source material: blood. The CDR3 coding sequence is TGCAGCGTAGTTAGACAGGGCTCTGAAGCTTTCTTT. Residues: CSVVRQGSEAFF.